This is a list of T cell receptor beta chains from one sample in a study of beta chain features in type 1 diabetes. Data came from immunoSEQ multiplex PCR; TCRdb stores just in-frame clones and leaves some out. This sample has about 140,000 clones, with 6.5% to 8.5% found just once. Specimen: central memory CD4+ T cells from blood. Receptor source: a woman aged 30 to 39 in good health. Both conserved end residues are part of each CDR3.

v_gene: TRBV10-3
CDR3aa: CATGDTTNYGYTF

v_gene: TRBV4-1
CDR3aa: CASSHGELMNTEAFF

v_gene: TRBV5-6
CDR3aa: CASSLRQGENTIYF

v_gene: TRBV7-8
CDR3aa: CASSPRQGSDTEAFF

v_gene: TRBV29-1
CDR3aa: CSVDITGQETQYF

v_gene: TRBV28
CDR3aa: CASSLWRTGAANTEAFF

v_gene: TRBV5-4
CDR3aa: CASSLDLAHTDTQYF

v_gene: TRBV27
CDR3aa: CASRVAMEDEQFF

v_gene: TRBV27
CDR3aa: CASSYRGSNQPQHF

v_gene: TRBV25-1
CDR3aa: CASSKGTGANTGELFF

v_gene: TRBV30
CDR3aa: CAWCKGGAYEQYF

v_gene: TRBV4-3
CDR3aa: CASSQGGGSLDGYTF

v_gene: TRBV2
CDR3aa: CASGTANQETQYF

v_gene: TRBV27
CDR3aa: CASSFVTGGTQPQHF

v_gene: TRBV5-4
CDR3aa: CASSLTGINHGYTF

v_gene: TRBV18
CDR3aa: CASSPPNPQGLNIQYF

v_gene: TRBV6-5
CDR3aa: CASRNGYDYGYTF

v_gene: TRBV28
CDR3aa: CASSFYIPRGSGQSYEQYF

v_gene: TRBV4-1
CDR3aa: CASSQTPPGRGGGIQYF

v_gene: TRBV28
CDR3aa: CASRATRQGGIYGYTF

v_gene: TRBV18
CDR3aa: CASSPNSNSGLNTDTQYF

v_gene: TRBV5-1
CDR3aa: CASSFQGETQYF

v_gene: TRBV4-3
CDR3aa: CASSQDLGVYADTQYF

v_gene: TRBV29-1
CDR3aa: CSVGAARNYGYTF

v_gene: TRBV25-1
CDR3aa: CASMTQVNTEAFF

v_gene: TRBV28
CDR3aa: CASSSHSSGRGKETQYF